These 24 T cell receptor beta chains were sequenced from one sample in a study of blood T cell repertoires in COVID-19. Profiled with immunoSEQ multiplex PCR; TCRdb holds only in-frame clones, not every one. Among around 28,000 clones listed, about 80% were seen once. Material: peripheral blood. The receptor source for this set is a man between 65 and 85 years old with active COVID-19.

The CDR3 DNA follows: TGTGCCAGCAGTGCCAAAGCCGGGGGTCCGCCCCAGCATTTT. The encoded protein is CASSAKAGGPPQHF. The chain is built from TRBV6-4 and TRBJ1-5; D may be TRBD1 (5 bases). The CDR3 contains 14 residues. Trimming took 4 bases from V and 9 from J, leaving 16 bases between them. Germline-derived CDR1 and CDR2 are MRHNA and SNTAGT.

The rearrangement uses TRBV6-5 and TRBJ1-2, with TRBD1 identical over 7 bases. The CDR3 runs 14 residues. Germline V lookup: CDR1 MNHEY, CDR2 SVGAGI. Trimming at V came to 4 bases and at J to 8 bases, leaving 10 bases not matched to a gene. The CDR3 region is CASSSLRGPWGYTF. As DNA, the CDR3 is TGTGCCAGCAGTTCCTTGAGGGGGCCTTGGGGCTACACCTTC.

This chain links TRBV7-2 with TRBJ2-1; 10 nucleotides match TRBD2. V lost 4 bases to trimming and J lost 4 bases; unmatched junction nucleotides: 16. CDR1 and CDR2 (germline): SGHTA, FQGNSA. CDR3 length equals 19 residues. This CDR3 reads CASSSPIVGLAGEYNEQFF. Here the CDR3 DNA reads TGTGCCAGCAGCTCCCCGATCGTGGGGCTAGCGGGGGAGTACAATGAGCAGTTCTTC.

The chain joins TRBV6-5 to TRBJ2-7; TRBD1 is a possible D gene (6 bases). Trimming cost V 6 bases and J 0 bases, with 12 bases left between them. Germline V CDR1 and CDR2: MNHEY, SVGAGI. The CDR3 extends over 14 amino acids. The CDR3 DNA follows: TGTGCCAGCAGGACACAGGGCGGCTCCTACGAGCAGTACTTC. It is translated as CASRTQGGSYEQYF.

The chain couples TRBV28 to TRBJ1-5; TRBD1 agrees at 12 bases. The germline V gene has CDR1 MDHEN and CDR2 SYDVKM. The J segment lost 9 bases and the V segment lost 2 bases, leaving 8 bases of the junction unmatched. This CDR3 contains 16 residues. CDR3 sequence reads: CASSLPPGQGAVPQHF. The CDR3 nucleotides are TGTGCCAGCAGTTTACCCCCGGGACAGGGGGCTGTGCCCCAGCATTTT.

This chain links TRBV11-3 with TRBJ1-2; TRBD1 matches 8 bases. The CDR3 totals 14 residues. The germline CDR1 and CDR2 sequences are SGHNT and YENEEA. Trimming took 3 bases from V and 0 from J; bases not matched to a gene: 0. The CDR3 nucleotides are TGTGCCAGCAGCTTGACAGGGGCTAACTATGGCTACACCTTC. Protein: CASSLTGANYGYTF.

This clone was seen once. V gene TRBV24-1 combines with J gene TRBJ1-5; 8 nucleotides line up with TRBD1. CDR1 and CDR2 (germline): KGHDR, SFDVKD. The CDR3 spans 17 residues. J gave up 1 base and V 3 bases, and 7 bases lay outside the gene matches. This chain's CDR3 is CATSDTRTGSSNQPQHF. The CDR3 DNA is TGTGCCACCAGTGATACCCGGACAGGGTCAAGCAATCAGCCCCAGCATTTT.

The chain carries TRBV5-6 and TRBJ1-5; D not resolved. CDR1 SGHDT and CDR2 YYEEEE come from the germline V gene. V lost 2 bases and J lost 6, with 15 bases in between. This CDR3 comprises 15 residues. The CDR3 here is CASSFGVRGGQPQHF. The CDR3 DNA follows: TGTGCCAGCAGCTTTGGGGTCCGGGGAGGTCAGCCCCAGCATTTT. Using reference TRBV5-6 and TRBJ1-5 for the parts outside the CDR3, the full variable domain is DAGVTQSPTHLIKTRGQQVTLRCSPKSGHDTVSWYQQALGQGPQFIFQYYEEEERQRGNFPDRFSGHQFPNYSSELNVNALLLGDSALYLCASSFGVRGGQPQHFGDGTRLSIL.

This clone was seen only a few times. The V call is TRBV19, the J call TRBJ1-1, with a weak D call TRBD1 (6 bases). The CDR3 loop spans 16 amino acids. V was shortened by 2 bases and J by 3 bases, with 16 bases between the two germline ends. CDR1 and CDR2 (germline): LNHDA, SQIVND (reference sequence). DNA for the CDR3: TGTGCCAGTAGTATAAAGGGCACGAAGGGGGACACTGAAGCTTTCTTT. Its translation: CASSIKGTKGDTEAFF.

The rearrangement links TRBV5-4 to TRBJ1-2; the D gene is possibly TRBD1 (5 bases). CDR1 and CDR2 from the germline V gene are SGHNT and YYREEE (reference sequence). Trimming left V 5 bases short and J 5 bases short, with 19 bases between. This CDR3 is built from 15 residues. The chain's CDR3 is CASSPTSGTEYGYTF. Here the CDR3 DNA reads TGTGCCAGCAGTCCCACTAGCGGGACTGAATATGGCTACACCTTC.

CDR3 coding DNA: TGTGCCAGCAGCCAAGACCTGGGACAGGGGTATCGAGCTTTCTTT. Its translation is CASSQDLGQGYRAFF. The rearrangement joins TRBV4-2 to TRBJ1-1; TRBD1 aligns across 10 bases. This CDR3 spans 15 amino acids. V dropped 0 bases and J dropped 10; count of bases not matched to a gene: 8. Per the germline V gene, CDR1 is LGHNA and CDR2 is YNFKEQ.

The rearrangement uses TRBV18 and TRBJ2-1; 9 positions agree with TRBD2. From germline, CDR1 is KGHSH and CDR2 LQKENI. After removal of 3 bases from V and 4 bases from J, the junction contained 10 bases not matched to a gene. The CDR3 totals 17 residues. The CDR3 coding sequence is TGTGCCAGCTCACCTGTTGAACTAGCGGGCGCTTACAATGAGCAGTTCTTC. Its protein product is CASSPVELAGAYNEQFF.

The chain couples TRBV29-1 to TRBJ1-1; TRBD1 agrees at 10 bases. CDR1 SQVTM and CDR2 ANQGSEA come from the germline V gene. The CDR3 totals 15 residues. Trimming at V came to 8 bases and at J to 0 bases, leaving 9 bases not matched to a gene. The CDR3 sequence is CSSEGQGSLNTEAFF. For the CDR3, the DNA is TGCAGCTCCGAGGGACAGGGGTCCTTGAACACTGAAGCTTTCTTT.

The J gene is TRBJ1-1, the V gene TRBV2, with 8 bases fitting TRBD1. This CDR3 comprises 13 residues. V lost 3 bases to trimming and J lost 5 bases; unmatched junction nucleotides: 2. The V gene's germline CDR1 is SNHLY and CDR2 FYNNEI. CDR3 amino acids: CASSERQGTEAFF. CDR3 nucleotide sequence: TGTGCCAGCAGTGAGAGACAGGGGACTGAAGCTTTCTTT.

This clone has just a few counts. The gene calls are TRBV7-2 and TRBJ2-5; possibly TRBD2 for D (6 bases). The CDR3 contains 14 residues. Germline CDR1 is SGHTA and CDR2 is FQGNSA. V lost 5 bases to trimming and J lost 3 bases, with 13 bases between them. The CDR3 spells CASSQRRVEETQYF. CDR3 nucleotide sequence: TGTGCCAGCAGCCAGAGGAGGGTCGAAGAGACCCAGTACTTC.

The chain recombines TRBV28 with TRBJ2-4; perhaps TRBD1 as D (7 bases). CDR1 and CDR2 from the germline V gene are MDHEN and SYDVKM. The CDR3 totals 15 residues. Trimming took 11 bases from V and 0 from J, leaving 17 bases between them. CDR3 sequence reads: CASQEGQLAKNIQYF. CDR3 DNA: TGTGCCTCTCAGGAGGGACAGCTAGCCAAAAACATTCAGTACTTC.

The V call is TRBV27, the J call TRBJ1-4; D gene ambiguous. This CDR3 region has 14 residues. Trimming left V 0 bases short and J 5 bases short, with 7 bases between. The V gene's germline CDR1 is MNHEY and CDR2 SMNVEV (reference sequence). In DNA form, the CDR3 reads TGTGCCAGCAGTTTATCATTACTCAATGAAAAACTGTTTTTT. Translating gives CASSLSLLNEKLFF.

The chain has TRBV7-2 and TRBJ1-5; 9 bases are shared with TRBD1. The germline CDR1 and CDR2 sequences are SGHTA and FQGNSA. This CDR3 is built from 16 residues. J lost 4 bases, V lost 5 bases, and 9 bases had no gene match. In DNA, the CDR3 is TGTGCCAGCAGCGACCAGGGACAGGGTCTAAATCAGCCCCAGCATTTT. Translating it yields CASSDQGQGLNQPQHF.

This chain links TRBV9 with TRBJ2-3, with TRBD2 as a possible D gene (6 bases). Germline V lookup: CDR1 SGDLS, CDR2 YYNGEE. There are 16 residues in the CDR3. V was cut by 0 bases and J by 6 bases, with 17 bases left in between. The CDR3 region has the DNA TGTGCCAGCAGCGTAGCTCCGGGGACTTACGTGGATACGCAGTATTTT. Amino acid sequence: CASSVAPGTYVDTQYF. Full variable domain (missing parts from reference TRBV9 and TRBJ2-3): DSGVTQTPKHLITATGQRVTLRCSPRSGDLSVYWYQQSLDQGLQFLIQYYNGEERAKGNILERFSAQQFPDLHSELNLSSLELGDSALYFCASSVAPGTYVDTQYFGPGTRLTVL.

This clone was seen only a few times. The chain has TRBV7-2 and TRBJ2-3, with D possibly TRBD2 on 5 matching bases. The CDR3 is made up of 13 amino acids. Trimming took 4 bases from V and 3 from J, leaving 8 bases between them. Germline-derived CDR1 and CDR2 are SGHTA and FQGNSA. This CDR3 is CASSSPGTDTQYF. For the CDR3, the DNA is TGTGCCAGCAGCTCCCCGGGGACAGATACGCAGTATTTT.

In this sample, this clone turned up a few times. The chain uses TRBV19 and TRBJ2-7; TRBD2 aligns across 10 bases. CDR1 and CDR2 (germline): LNHDA, SQIVND (reference sequence). The V and J ends lost 7 bases and 3 bases, in that order; junction bases with no gene match: 12. CDR3 length: 16 amino acids. In DNA form, the CDR3 reads TGTGCCAGTAAACCCACCCGGACTAGCGGTAACTACGAGCAGTACTTC. It is translated as CASKPTRTSGNYEQYF.

In regard to this clone: One end of the junction fails to match germline, which may point to a read error. The chain recombines TRBV29-1 with TRBJ2-5, with D possibly matching TRBD1 (5 bases). The CDR3 is 12 residues long. In germline, CDR1 is SQVTM, CDR2 ANQGSEA. The CDR3 sequence is CSQGQNQETQYF. The DNA of the CDR3 is TGCAGCCAGGGCCAGAACCAGGAGACCCAGTACTTC.

V usage is TRBV7-2 and J usage is TRBJ1-6; D perhaps matches TRBD1 (6 bases). The CDR3 is made up of 15 amino acids. Germline V CDR1 and CDR2: SGHTA, FQGNSA. Trimming pared 3 bases from V and 9 bases from J, leaving 15 bases between. CDR3: CASSFPRTASSPLHF. CDR3 coding DNA: TGTGCCAGCAGCTTTCCAAGGACAGCTAGTTCACCCCTCCACTTT.

The chain recombines TRBV2 with TRBJ1-1; 10 nucleotides match TRBD1. The germline V gene encodes CDR1 SNHLY and CDR2 FYNNEI. V lost 7 bases, J lost 1 base, and 6 bases stayed unmatched. The CDR3 spans 15 residues. The CDR3 is CASIRDRGGNTEAFF. The CDR3 nucleotides are TGTGCCAGCATCAGGGACAGGGGCGGGAACACTGAAGCTTTCTTT.